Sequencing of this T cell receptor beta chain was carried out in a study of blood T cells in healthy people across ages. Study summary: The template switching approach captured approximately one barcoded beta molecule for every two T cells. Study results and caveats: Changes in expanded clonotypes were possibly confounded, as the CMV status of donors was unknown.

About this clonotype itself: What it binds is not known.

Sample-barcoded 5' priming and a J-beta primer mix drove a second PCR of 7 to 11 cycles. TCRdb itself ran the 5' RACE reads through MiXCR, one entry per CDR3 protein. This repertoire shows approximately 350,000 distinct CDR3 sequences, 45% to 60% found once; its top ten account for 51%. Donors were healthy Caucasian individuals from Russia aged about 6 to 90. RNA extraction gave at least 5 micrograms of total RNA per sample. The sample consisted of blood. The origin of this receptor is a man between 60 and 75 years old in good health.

CDR3 nucleotides: TGTGCCATCAGTGAGTCTGGGACTAATGAAAAACTGTTTTTT. Translation: CAISESGTNEKLFF. V is TRBV10-3 and J is TRBJ1-4; D unclear. Trimming removed 0 bases at V and 2 bases at J, with 4 bases between. Germline V gives CDR1 ENHRY, CDR2 SYGVKD. There are 14 residues in the CDR3.